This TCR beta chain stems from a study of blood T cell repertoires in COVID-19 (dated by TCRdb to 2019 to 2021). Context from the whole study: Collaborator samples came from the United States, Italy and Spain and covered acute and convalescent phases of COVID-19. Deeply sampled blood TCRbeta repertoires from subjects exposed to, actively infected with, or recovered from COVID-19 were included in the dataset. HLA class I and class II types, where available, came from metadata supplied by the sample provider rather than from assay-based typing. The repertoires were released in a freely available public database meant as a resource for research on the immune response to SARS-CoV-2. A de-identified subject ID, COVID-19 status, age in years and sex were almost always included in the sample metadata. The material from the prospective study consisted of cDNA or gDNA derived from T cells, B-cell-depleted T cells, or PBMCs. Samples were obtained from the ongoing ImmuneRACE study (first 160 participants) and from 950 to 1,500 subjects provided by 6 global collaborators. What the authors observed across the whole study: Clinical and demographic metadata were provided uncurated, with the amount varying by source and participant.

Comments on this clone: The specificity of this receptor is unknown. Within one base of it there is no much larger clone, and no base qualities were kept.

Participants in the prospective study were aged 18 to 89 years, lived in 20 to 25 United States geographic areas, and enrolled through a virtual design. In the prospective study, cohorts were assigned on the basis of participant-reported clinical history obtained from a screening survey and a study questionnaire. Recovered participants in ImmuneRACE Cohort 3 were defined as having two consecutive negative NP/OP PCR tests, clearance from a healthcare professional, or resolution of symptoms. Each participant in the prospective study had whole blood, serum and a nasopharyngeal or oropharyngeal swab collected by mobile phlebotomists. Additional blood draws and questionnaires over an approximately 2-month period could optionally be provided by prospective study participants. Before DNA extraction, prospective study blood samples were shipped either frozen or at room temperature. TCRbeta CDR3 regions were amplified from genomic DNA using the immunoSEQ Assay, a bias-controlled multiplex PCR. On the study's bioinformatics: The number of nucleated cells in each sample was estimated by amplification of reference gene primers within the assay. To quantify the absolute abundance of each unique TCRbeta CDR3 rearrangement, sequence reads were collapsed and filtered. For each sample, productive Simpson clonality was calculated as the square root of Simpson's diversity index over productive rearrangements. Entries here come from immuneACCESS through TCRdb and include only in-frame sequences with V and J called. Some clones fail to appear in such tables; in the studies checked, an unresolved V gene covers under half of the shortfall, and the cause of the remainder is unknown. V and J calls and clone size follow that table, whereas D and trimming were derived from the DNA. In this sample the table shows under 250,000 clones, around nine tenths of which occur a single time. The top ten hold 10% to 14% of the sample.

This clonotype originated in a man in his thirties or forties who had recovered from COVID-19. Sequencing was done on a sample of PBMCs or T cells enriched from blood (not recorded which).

The sequenced DNA: TGTGCCAGCAGTTCCCCACGGGAAGAAAACTACGAGCAGTACTTC. It specifies CASSSPREENYEQYF. The chain uses TRBV28 and TRBJ2-7, and the D gene may be TRBD2, 5 bases matching. CDR1 and CDR2 (MDHEN, SYDVKM) derive from the germline V gene. V is cut by 4 bases and J by 3 bases, and the space between the germline ends is 16 bases. The CDR3 runs 15 residues from the cysteine to the phenylalanine. The only DNA kept is the CDR3, 45 bases in frame from the first base.